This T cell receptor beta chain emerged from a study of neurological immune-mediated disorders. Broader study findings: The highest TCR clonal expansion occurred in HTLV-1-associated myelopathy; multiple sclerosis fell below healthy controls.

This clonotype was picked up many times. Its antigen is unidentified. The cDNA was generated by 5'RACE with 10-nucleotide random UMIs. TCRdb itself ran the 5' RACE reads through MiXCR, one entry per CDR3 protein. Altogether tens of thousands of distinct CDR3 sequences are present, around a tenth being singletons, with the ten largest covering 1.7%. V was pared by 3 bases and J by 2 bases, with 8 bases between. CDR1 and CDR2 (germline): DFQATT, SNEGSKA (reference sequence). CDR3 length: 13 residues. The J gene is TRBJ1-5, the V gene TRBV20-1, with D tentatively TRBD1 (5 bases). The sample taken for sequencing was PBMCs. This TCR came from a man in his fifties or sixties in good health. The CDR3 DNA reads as TGCAGTGCTAGGGTACAGGGCAATCAGCCCCAGCATTTT. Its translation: CSARVQGNQPQHF.